Listed below are T cell receptor beta chains from one sample, sequenced in a study of T cells after yellow fever vaccination. TCRdb re-analysed the 5' RACE reads in MiXCR, keeping a single row per CDR3 protein. The sample consists of 610,000 or so distinct CDR3 sequences, over 9% of them appearing once. This material consisted of PBMCs, taken on the day of the yellow fever booster vaccination. Receptors originate from a man under 40 who received the YFV17D yellow fever vaccine. CDR3s include the opening cysteine and the closing phenylalanine or tryptophan. D genes are given only for firm matches. Clone size is not always given. Where it is, it says once, few, many or a class for expanded clones.

V	size	length	D	J	CDR3	DNA
TRBV20-1	few	15	TRBD1	TRBJ2-3	CSASHGQGSTDTQYF	TGCAGTGCTAGCCACGGACAGGGGAGCACAGATACGCAGTATTTT
TRBV7-3	few	15	.	TRBJ2-2	CASSPDPPNTGELFF	TGTGCCAGCAGCCCGGACCCACCCAACACCGGGGAGCTGTTTTTT
TRBV27	many	12	.	TRBJ2-5	CASSPGGGTQYF	TGTGCCAGCAGTCCCGGTGGAGGGACCCAGTACTTC
TRBV6-2/TRBV6-3	few	15	.	TRBJ2-7	CASSYREVGNYEQYF	TGTGCCAGCAGTTACCGCGAGGTCGGTAACTACGAGCAGTACTTC
TRBV6-1	.	15	TRBD2	TRBJ2-1	CASRVLAGLTMMAFF	TGTGCCAGCAGGGTTCTAGCGGGCCTTACAATGATGGCGTTCTTC
TRBV10-3	few	14	TRBD1	TRBJ2-5	CAISRQGAGETQYF	TGTGCCATCAGTAGACAGGGGGCAGGGGAGACCCAGTACTTC
TRBV2	.	13	.	TRBJ2-2	CASSARVRGELFF	TGTGCCAGCAGTGCCAGGGTGCGCGGGGAGCTGTTTTTT
TRBV11-2	few	15	TRBD2	TRBJ2-7	CASSWLAGDGGEQYF	TGTGCCAGCAGCTGGCTAGCGGGAGATGGGGGCGAGCAGTACTTC
TRBV20-1	.	17	TRBD1	TRBJ2-7	CSAGRDRNLGPTYEQYF	TGCAGTGCGGGCCGGGACAGAAACCTCGGGCCCACCTACGAGCAGTACTTC
TRBV5-1	few	16	TRBD1	TRBJ2-1	CASSLTGTGAINEQFF	TGCGCCAGCAGCTTGACCGGGACAGGGGCAATCAATGAGCAGTTCTTC
TRBV14	few	16	TRBD1	TRBJ1-6	CASSQGRQGVNSPLHF	TGTGCCAGCAGCCAAGGAAGACAGGGGGTGAATTCACCCCTCCACTTT
TRBV27	.	13	.	TRBJ2-7	CASRDTRQTRAFW	TGTGCCAGCAGAGACACCAGGCAGACCAGGGCATTTTGG
TRBV20-1	.	15	.	TRBJ1-1	CSARDSQGWLLEAFF	TGCAGTGCTAGAGATAGCCAGGGGTGGTTACTGGAAGCTTTCTTT
TRBV6-6	few	12	.	TRBJ1-6	CAGGGVGSPLHF	TGTGCCGGAGGCGGTGTGGGTTCACCCCTCCACTTT
TRBV29-1	.	14	.	TRBJ2-6	CSVEERRGANVLTF	TGCAGCGTTGAGGAGAGGCGGGGGGCCAACGTCCTGACTTTC
TRBV27	many	13	.	TRBJ2-3	CASSAEAGDTQYF	TGTGCCAGCAGCGCGGAGGCGGGGGATACGCAGTATTTT
TRBV12-3/TRBV12-4	few	14	.	TRBJ2-7	CASSRSAQLYEQYF	TGTGCCAGCAGCCGGTCAGCACAACTCTACGAGCAGTACTTC
TRBV6-1	.	16	TRBD1	TRBJ2-7	CASSLGGDRVNNEQYF	TGTGCCAGCAGTCTAGGGGGGGACAGGGTTAATAACGAGCAGTACTTC
TRBV7-9	many	12	.	TRBJ2-2	CASSQETGELFF	TGTGCCAGCAGCCAAGAAACCGGGGAGCTGTTTTTT
TRBV15	.	19	.	TRBJ2-3	CATSRVNLELADNTDTQYF	TGTGCCACCAGCAGAGTTAACCTGGAGTTAGCGGATAACACAGATACGCAGTATTTT
TRBV7-2	.	13	.	TRBJ1-3	CASSWNGGNTIYF	TGTGCCAGCAGCTGGAACGGGGGAAACACCATATATTTT
TRBV9	few	14	.	TRBJ2-7	CASSVEGHVYEQYF	TGTGCCAGCAGCGTAGAGGGACACGTATACGAGCAGTACTTC
TRBV5-1	.	14	.	TRBJ2-2	CASTLGQGTGELFF	TGCGCCAGCACCCTGGGGCAGGGCACCGGGGAGCTGTTTTTT
TRBV6-2/TRBV6-3	few	19	TRBD2	TRBJ2-7	CASSYWLAGGKREDCEQYF	TGTGCCAGCAGTTATTGGCTAGCGGGAGGAAAGCGCGAAGACTGCGAGCAGTACTTC
TRBV20-1	.	17	TRBD2	TRBJ2-2	CSARDPSGRWDTGELFF	TGCAGTGCTAGAGACCCTAGCGGGAGATGGGACACCGGGGAGCTGTTTTTT
TRBV4-3	.	16	.	TRBJ2-7	CASSQGGSLSSYEQYF	TGCGCCAGCAGCCAAGGGGGCAGTCTAAGCTCCTACGAGCAGTACTTC
TRBV20-1	few	15	TRBD2	TRBJ2-1	CSARGLAGGYNEQFF	TGCAGTGCTCGTGGACTAGCGGGAGGTTACAATGAGCAGTTCTTC
TRBV20-1	.	9	.	TRBJ2-1	CSASNQQFF	TGCAGTGCTAGTAACCAGCAGTTCTTC
TRBV5-1	few	14	.	TRBJ2-7	CASSLDSPAYEQYF	TGCGCCAGCAGCTTAGACAGTCCGGCCTACGAGCAGTACTTC
TRBV7-3	few	16	.	TRBJ2-3	CASSPASGIGADTQYF	TGTGCCAGCAGCCCGGCGAGTGGTATCGGGGCAGATACGCAGTATTTT
TRBV19	few	14	TRBD1	TRBJ1-1	CASSLQGVGAEAFF	TGTGCCAGTAGTCTACAGGGGGTGGGCGCTGAAGCTTTCTTT
TRBV4-3	.	18	TRBD2	TRBJ2-2	CASSQDGGGAGNDGELFF	TGCGCCAGCAGCCAAGATGGGGGAGGGGCGGGTAACGACGGGGAGCTGTTTTTT
TRBV11-2	many	19	.	TRBJ2-1	CASSLSVLGLVTRANEQFF	TGTGCCAGCAGCTTGTCGGTTTTGGGTCTTGTGACTAGGGCTAATGAGCAGTTCTTC
TRBV6-2/TRBV6-3	few	13	.	TRBJ2-5	CASSYAPGGTQYF	TGTGCCAGCAGTTACGCCCCCGGGGGGACCCAGTACTTC
TRBV11-2	few	11	.	TRBJ1-2	CASSLGPRATF	TGTGCCAGCAGCTTAGGGCCTAGGGCCACCTTC
TRBV25-1	.	14	.	TRBJ2-5	CASSDAGRGETQYF	TGTGCCAGCAGTGATGCGGGAAGGGGAGAGACCCAGTACTTC
TRBV11-2	few	13	.	TRBJ1-5	CASSLGGSRPQHF	TGTGCCAGCAGCTTAGGGGGGAGTCGTCCCCAGCATTTT
TRBV5-1	many	14	TRBD1	TRBJ2-7	CASSFRTGFYEQYF	TGCGCCAGCAGCTTCCGGACAGGCTTCTACGAGCAGTACTTC
TRBV9	few	16	.	TRBJ2-1	CASSVDQAEPYNEQFF	TGTGCCAGCAGCGTAGACCAGGCGGAACCTTACAATGAGCAGTTCTTC
TRBV18	.	16	.	TRBJ2-3	CASSPLGAFKTDTQYF	TGTGCCAGCTCACCACTTGGGGCCTTTAAGACAGATACGCAGTATTTT
TRBV12-3/TRBV12-4	.	16	TRBD2	TRBJ2-5	CASSLMRLAGQETQYF	TGTGCCAGCAGTTTAATGCGACTAGCGGGTCAAGAGACCCAGTACTTC
TRBV12-3/TRBV12-4	many	13	.	TRBJ2-7	CASSQQGPYEQYF	TGTGCCAGCAGTCAACAGGGTCCCTACGAGCAGTACTTC
TRBV5-1	many	12	.	TRBJ2-7	CASSLPAYEQYF	TGCGCCAGCAGCTTGCCGGCCTACGAGCAGTACTTC
TRBV24-1	few	15	TRBD1	TRBJ2-5	CATSESDRVQETQYF	TGTGCCACCAGTGAATCCGACAGGGTTCAGGAGACCCAGTACTTC
TRBV4-2	many	15	TRBD2	TRBJ2-7	CASSQGAGDHYEQYF	TGTGCCAGCAGCCAAGGGGCGGGGGACCACTACGAGCAGTACTTC
TRBV23-1	.	16	TRBD1	TRBJ2-3	CASSPRDRTSTDTQYF	TGCGCCAGCAGTCCCCGGGACAGGACTAGCACAGATACGCAGTATTTT
TRBV9	.	13	.	TRBJ1-4	CASSVGINEKLFF	TGTGCCAGCAGCGTAGGAATCAATGAAAAACTGTTTTTT
TRBV12-3/TRBV12-4	many	12	.	TRBJ2-7	CASSPSYYEQYF	TGTGCCAGCAGTCCGTCATACTACGAGCAGTACTTC
TRBV7-2	few	14	TRBD2	TRBJ2-5	CASGKAGLQETQYF	TGTGCCAGCGGTAAAGCGGGATTGCAGGAGACCCAGTACTTC
TRBV5-1	few	16	TRBD2	TRBJ2-3	CASAAASGGFTDTQYF	TGCGCCAGCGCCGCGGCTAGCGGGGGATTCACAGATACGCAGTATTTT
TRBV20-1	.	12	.	TRBJ2-3	CSAVWEADTQYF	TGCAGTGCTGTCTGGGAGGCGGATACGCAGTATTTT
TRBV6-1	.	15	.	TRBJ2-6	CASRAAGTGANVLTF	TGTGCCAGCAGAGCAGCAGGGACTGGGGCCAACGTCCTGACTTTC
TRBV27	few	16	TRBD2	TRBJ2-1	CASSLSLAEYYNEQFF	TGTGCCAGCAGTTTAAGCCTAGCGGAGTACTACAATGAGCAGTTCTTC